Below, 14 T cell receptor beta chains from the same sample are listed, as sequenced in a study of post-analysis software for immune sequencing data. Antigen specificity for these receptors is unknown. The authors incorporated unique molecular identifiers into the TCR beta cDNA libraries. TCRdb reprocessed the PCR reads via MiXCR and lists one record per CDR3 protein. Here the sample spans some 700,000 distinct CDR3 sequences, roughly three fifths being singletons. Findings of the study overall: Five TRBV segments, including TRBV5-6, TRBV5-1 and TRBV20-1, were more frequent in patients than controls.

The specimen was blood. The receptors stem from a girl aged 2 to 9 with multiple sclerosis.

With respect to this clonotype: A much more abundant neighbour one base away suggests this may be a read error. This chain connects TRBV6-2 or TRBV6-3 to TRBJ2-5; TRBD1 matches 9 bases. Gene TRBJ2-7 matches the end of the DNA better, so the J call may be wrong. The germline gives CDR1 MNHEY, CDR2 SVGEGT. This CDR3 contains 13 residues. Here the CDR3 DNA reads TGTGCCAGCAGGTCGGGACAGGGCTACGAGCAGTACTTC. Translating it yields CASRSGQGYEQYF.

In its sample, this clonotype was seen a few times. The gene calls are TRBV5-5 and TRBJ2-3, with 9 bases matching TRBD1. The CDR3 loop spans 18 amino acids. The germline CDR1 and CDR2 sequences are SGHKS and YYEKEE (reference sequence). V shed 0 bases, J shed 4 bases, and the junction held 12 bases outside the gene matches. The chain's CDR3 is CASSLDIGTGSISDTQYF. DNA for the CDR3: TGTGCCAGCAGCTTGGACATTGGGACAGGGTCTATCTCAGATACGCAGTATTTT.

The chain joins TRBV6-2 or TRBV6-3 to TRBJ2-2; D is possibly TRBD1 (7 bases). The germline V and J ends were trimmed by 7 bases and 5 bases, with 14 bases remaining between them. From germline, CDR1 is MNHEY and CDR2 SVGEGT. This CDR3 spans 14 amino acids. CDR3 sequence reads: CASKIRGATGELFF. Here the CDR3 DNA reads TGTGCCAGCAAAATCAGGGGGGCTACCGGGGAGCTGTTTTTT.

V is TRBV5-5 and J is TRBJ2-1, with D possibly being TRBD2 (5 bases). Germline values: CDR1 SGHKS, CDR2 YYEKEE (reference sequence). V shed 3 bases and J shed 5 bases, with 9 bases lying between them. CDR3 length: 13 amino acids. CDR3 coding DNA: TGTGCCAGCAGCTGGAGGATAGACAATGAGCAGTTCTTC. The encoded protein is CASSWRIDNEQFF. Using reference TRBV5-5 and TRBJ2-1 for the parts outside the CDR3, the full variable domain is DAGVTQSPTHLIKTRGQQVTLRCSPISGHKSVSWYQQVLGQGPQFIFQYYEKEERGRGNFPDRFSARQFPNYSSELNVNALLLGDSALYLCASSWRIDNEQFFGPGTRLTVL.

The chain has TRBV2 and TRBJ1-1, with D possibly being TRBD1 (5 bases). Deletions cut 1 base from V and 3 bases from J, with 9 bases between. The germline CDR1 and CDR2 sequences are SNHLY and FYNNEI. The CDR3 sequence is 14 residues long. The CDR3 is CASSEVSRDTEAFF. The DNA of the CDR3 is TGTGCCAGCAGTGAAGTCTCCAGGGACACTGAAGCTTTCTTT.

The chain combines TRBV5-1 with TRBJ1-1; D ambiguous. The CDR3 extends over 14 amino acids. V was trimmed by 0 bases and J by 0 bases, leaving 6 bases between them. Germline CDR1 reads SGHRS; CDR2 reads YFSETQ. DNA for the CDR3: TGCGCCAGCAGCTTGGGGTTAGTGAACACTGAAGCTTTCTTT. Protein product: CASSLGLVNTEAFF. The full variable domain, with the rest looked up from reference TRBV5-1 and TRBJ1-1, is KAGVTQTPRYLIKTRGQQVTLSCSPISGHRSVSWYQQTPGQGLQFLFEYFSETQRNKGNFPGRFSGRQFSNSRSEMNVSTLELGDSALYLCASSLGLVNTEAFFGQGTRLTVV.

This clonotype was seen just once. The chain links TRBV6-5 to TRBJ2-7; 10 nucleotides match TRBD1. The end of the DNA aligns better with TRBJ2-5, so the J call may be wrong. This CDR3 is built from 15 residues. CDR1 MNHEY and CDR2 SVGAGI come from the germline V gene. CDR3 region: CASSRQTGGLETQYF. The DNA for the CDR3 is TGTGCCAGCAGTAGACAGACAGGGGGCTTAGAGACCCAGTACTTC.

The chain has TRBV10-3 and TRBJ2-3; TRBD1 might be the D (6 bases). In germline, CDR1 is ENHRY, CDR2 SYGVKD. V lost 3 bases and J 2 bases, leaving 12 bases between the germline ends. There are 15 residues in the CDR3. The CDR3 DNA follows: TGTGCCATCAGTGACCCGACAGGACCCACAGATACGCAGTATTTT. Translation gives CAISDPTGPTDTQYF.

This sequence joins TRBV5-1 and TRBJ1-5; no clear D gene. The CDR3 length is 15 residues. Germline-derived CDR1 and CDR2 are SGHRS and YFSETQ. V was trimmed by 1 base and J by 2 bases, leaving 10 bases between them. The CDR3 here is CASSLWGGGNQPQHF. CDR3 bases: TGCGCCAGCAGCTTGTGGGGAGGTGGCAATCAGCCCCAGCATTTT.

The chain joins TRBV5-1 to TRBJ2-5; 7 nucleotides line up with TRBD2. CDR3 length: 16 residues. J lost 5 bases, V lost 4 bases, and 14 bases had no gene match. CDR1 is SGHRS, CDR2 YFSETQ, per germline. Here the CDR3 DNA reads TGCGCCAGCAGCCGAGGACTAACCCGGGGGGAGGAGACCCAGTACTTC. It is translated as CASSRGLTRGEETQYF.

This sequence joins TRBV6-1 and TRBJ2-7; D remains ambiguous. CDR1 and CDR2 from the germline V gene are MNHNS and SASEGT. V lost 6 bases and J lost 6, with 9 bases in between. The CDR3 is made up of 11 amino acids. The CDR3 DNA sequence: TGTGCCAGCAGCGCTGCTGGCGAGCAGTACTTC. Its protein product is CASSAAGEQYF.

Only a few counts were recorded for this clonotype. V and J are TRBV4-1 and TRBJ2-3, with unresolved D. The V gene lost 4 bases and the J gene lost 3 bases, with 8 bases spanning the gap. Per germline, CDR1 MGHRA and CDR2 YSYEKL. The CDR3 loop spans 13 amino acids. This CDR3 reads CASSPLETDTQYF. In DNA form, the CDR3 reads TGCGCCAGCAGCCCCTTAGAGACAGATACGCAGTATTTT.

The chain links TRBV11-2 to TRBJ2-5; D is unclear. Germline CDR1 SGHAT, CDR2 FQNNGV. The V gene lost 4 bases and the J gene lost 3 bases, with 12 bases spanning the gap. There are 14 residues in the CDR3. CDR3 DNA sequence: TGTGCCAGCAGCTCAGATAACCGGGAAGAGACCCAGTACTTC. The encoded protein is CASSSDNREETQYF.

This clonotype was picked up a small number of times. The rearrangement links TRBV5-6 to TRBJ2-5; D is unclear. Germline V gene data show CDR1 as SGHDT and CDR2 as YYEEEE. Deletions cut 4 bases from V and 0 bases from J, with 10 bases between. This CDR3 is 14 amino acids long. CDR3 loop: CASSLLVYQETQYF. The CDR3 coding sequence is TGTGCCAGCAGCCTCCTCGTGTACCAAGAGACCCAGTACTTC.